This TCR beta chain is drawn from a study of T cells expressing NK-cell markers. The CDR3 is made up of 15 amino acids. The germline CDR1 and CDR2 sequences are MNHNS and SASEGT. TCRdb re-called the 5' RACE reads and gives one entry per CDR3 protein, without DNA. The sample totals approximately 170,000 distinct CDR3 sequences. This chain links TRBV6-1 with TRBJ2-1; with no DNA, the TCRdb D assignment of TRBD2 cannot be verified. Sample: blood T cells: a sorted CD56 or NKG2C T cell subset, CD4+ or CD8+ T cells, or bulk PBMC T cells (not recorded which). This TCR came from a man aged 18-70 years in good health. CDR3: CASSGTSGGLNEQFF.